This T cell receptor (beta chain) was observed in a study of cytomegalovirus exposure and HLA in healthy donors. Looking at the study overall: Approximately 190 million T cells yielded 117 million unique TCR beta sequences in earlier analysis.

This clone was seen repeatedly, ten times or more. PCR primers comprised 60 Vbeta and 13 Jbeta primers. Method: immunoSEQ multiplex PCR; TCRdb's copy keeps in-frame clones and lacks some. The sample contains roughly 88,000 clones, about 80% of which appear only once. V was pared by 0 bases and J by 4 bases, with 1 base of the junction left unmatched. Germline-derived CDR1 and CDR2 are MRHNA and SNTAGT. The CDR3 covers 15 residues. The sequence came from a man aged 25-40 years in good health and CMV-seropositive. The gene calls are TRBV6-4 and TRBJ2-3; 10 nucleotides match TRBD1. The sample was PBMCs. CDR3 sequence (DNA): TGTGCCAGCAGTGACTCGACAGGGGGCGCAGATACGCAGTATTTT. As protein: CASSDSTGGADTQYF.